The rows below give T cell receptor beta chains drawn from one sample of a study of Ad26.COV2.S vaccination and SARS-CoV-2 variants. Here immunoSEQ multiplex PCR was the method, and the copy in TCRdb shows in-frame clones only, minus some. The table records 350,000 to 450,000 clones, 92% of them present only once. Sequenced here: peripheral blood, sampled in a trial of Ad26.COV2.S vaccine versus placebo. Every receptor here comes from a person aged 18-65 years who received the Ad26.COV2.S COVID-19 vaccine or a placebo. CDR3s include the opening cysteine and the closing phenylalanine or tryptophan. The D gene is left open where the match is weak. A clone size is listed for some rows: how often the clone was seen (once, few, many), or a class if it is expanded.

j_gene | v_gene | len | abundance | d_gene | CDR3aa | CDR3nt
TRBJ2-7 | TRBV5-6 | 14 | NA | NA | CASSLRGYTYEQYF | TGTGCCAGCAGCTTGAGAGGTTACACCTACGAGCAGTACTTC
TRBJ2-7 | TRBV5-1 | 18 | NA | TRBD2 | CASSLGLSSGGFSYEQYF | TGCGCCAGCAGCTTGGGTTTATCTAGCGGGGGATTCTCCTACGAGCAGTACTTC
TRBJ1-1 | TRBV19 | 13 | NA | NA | CASSTGPNTEAFF | TGTGCCAGTAGCACTGGGCCCAACACTGAAGCTTTCTTT
TRBJ2-1 | TRBV28 | 14 | NA | NA | CASRDRSSYNEQFF | TGTGCCAGCAGAGACAGGAGCTCCTACAATGAGCAGTTCTTC
TRBJ2-7 | TRBV29-1 | 12 | once | NA | CSARQASYEQYF | TGCAGCGCCCGACAGGCTTCCTACGAGCAGTACTTC
TRBJ2-7 | TRBV18 | 15 | NA | NA | CASSPSLLGSYEQYF | TGTGCCAGCTCACCGTCTCTGCTCGGCTCCTACGAGCAGTACTTC
TRBJ2-1 | TRBV19 | 14 | NA | NA | CASSRAIFGDEQFF | TGTGCCAGTAGTAGGGCAATTTTCGGCGATGAGCAGTTCTTC
TRBJ1-5 | TRBV6-4 | 13 | once | NA | CASSERENQPQHF | TGTGCCAGCAGTGAGAGGGAAAATCAGCCCCAGCATTTT
TRBJ1-1 | TRBV6-1 | 14 | NA | TRBD1 | CASSEAGTVLEAFF | TGTGCCAGCAGTGAAGCAGGGACAGTCCTCGAAGCTTTCTTT
TRBJ1-5 | TRBV4-1 | 15 | few | TRBD1 | CASSQVQGQGQPQHF | TGCGCCAGCAGCCAAGTACAGGGGCAAGGCCAGCCCCAGCATTTT
TRBJ2-5 | TRBV7-8 | 22 | NA | TRBD1 | CASSFYFLGRRGKQGVRETQYF | TGTGCCAGCAGCTTTTATTTTCTGGGCCGAAGGGGAAAACAGGGGGTTCGCGAGACCCAGTACTTC
TRBJ2-3 | TRBV28 | 16 | NA | TRBD2 | CASSARTSGFTDTQYF | TGTGCCAGCAGTGCGAGGACTAGCGGTTTCACAGATACGCAGTATTTT
TRBJ1-1 | TRBV28 | 16 | NA | TRBD1 | CASITYLGTGYTEAFF | TGTGCCAGCATAACTTATTTAGGGACAGGGTACACTGAAGCTTTCTTT
TRBJ2-7 | TRBV13 | 16 | once | TRBD1 | CASSLEGRGSRYEQYF | TGTGCCAGCAGCTTAGAGGGCAGGGGGAGTAGGTACGAGCAGTACTTC
TRBJ2-2 | TRBV7-6 | 13 | NA | NA | CASSLSGTGELFF | TGTGCCAGCAGCTTGAGTGGCACCGGGGAGCTGTTTTTT
TRBJ2-5 | TRBV4-3 | 14 | NA | TRBD2 | CASSQSGLAETQYF | TGCGCCAGCAGCCAATCAGGACTAGCAGAGACCCAGTACTTC
TRBJ2-3 | TRBV12-3/TRBV12-4 | 13 | NA | TRBD2 | CASSLGPGLLLDF | TGTGCCAGCAGTTTAGGCCCGGGACTACTCTTGGATTTT
TRBJ1-5 | TRBV24-1 | 13 | few | NA | CATSDGGGQPQHF | TGTGCCACCAGTGATGGGGGCGGACAGCCCCAGCATTTT
TRBJ2-5 | TRBV7-9 | 14 | NA | NA | CASSLKTRGETQYF | TGTGCCAGCAGCTTAAAAACCCGGGGAGAGACCCAGTACTTC
TRBJ2-7 | TRBV20-1 | 12 | once | NA | CSASPGSYEQYF | TGCAGTGCTAGTCCCGGCTCCTACGAGCAGTACTTC
TRBJ2-7 | TRBV4-1 | 15 | NA | NA | CASSPQTGTFFEQYF | TGCGCCAGCAGCCCCCAGACAGGGACTTTTTTCGAGCAGTACTTC
TRBJ2-3 | TRBV19 | 13 | NA | NA | CASSTGVADTQYF | TGTGCCAGTAGTACGGGGGTCGCAGATACGCAGTATTTT
TRBJ1-2 | TRBV7-2 | 18 | once | NA | CASSLVLMDTGTNYGYTF | TGTGCCAGCAGCTTAGTATTAATGGACACCGGCACTAACTATGGCTACACCTTC
TRBJ1-5 | TRBV19 | 15 | NA | NA | CASSTQGRRDQPQHF | TGTGCCAGTAGTACTCAGGGCCGGAGGGATCAGCCCCAGCATTTT
TRBJ1-3 | TRBV7-2 | 16 | NA | NA | CASSLDKGDSGNTIYF | TGTGCCAGCAGCTTAGATAAGGGCGACTCTGGAAACACCATATATTTT
TRBJ2-4 | TRBV5-6 | 16 | NA | TRBD2 | CASSRLAGGTKNIQYF | TGTGCCAGCAGCAGGCTAGCGGGTGGAACCAAAAACATTCAGTACTTC
TRBJ2-7 | TRBV5-1 | 14 | NA | TRBD1 | CASSVGQNLYEQYF | TGCGCCAGCAGCGTGGGACAGAACCTCTACGAGCAGTACTTC
TRBJ1-5 | TRBV10-3 | 17 | NA | NA | CAISEGGQLNSNQPQHF | TGTGCCATCAGTGAAGGCGGGCAGCTAAATAGCAATCAGCCCCAGCATTTT
TRBJ2-7 | TRBV11-3 | 15 | NA | NA | CASSLYTGDAYEQYF | TGTGCCAGCAGCTTATACACAGGAGATGCCTACGAGCAGTACTTC
TRBJ2-2 | TRBV7-6 | 17 | NA | TRBD2 | CASSLSRTSPNTGELFF | TGTGCCAGCAGCTTATCGAGGACTAGCCCGAACACCGGGGAGCTGTTTTTT
TRBJ2-2 | TRBV15 | 18 | NA | NA | CATSSGHVGGRDAGELFF | TGTGCCACCAGCAGCGGCCATGTGGGGGGCAGAGACGCCGGGGAGCTGTTTTTT
TRBJ1-1 | TRBV7-6 | 15 | many | NA | CASSDPRVGNTEAFF | TGTGCCAGCAGCGACCCTAGGGTGGGGAACACTGAAGCTTTCTTT
TRBJ1-1 | TRBV7-2 | 13 | NA | NA | CASSLTDITEAFF | TGTGCCAGCAGCTTAACAGATATCACTGAAGCTTTCTTT
TRBJ2-1 | TRBV27 | 19 | NA | TRBD1 | CASAVGTGVGGGGHNEQFF | TGTGCCAGCGCCGTTGGGACAGGGGTCGGTGGGGGTGGACACAATGAGCAGTTCTTC
TRBJ2-1 | TRBV28 | 14 | once | NA | CASKTGLPPPQQFF | TGTGCCAGTAAAACGGGACTGCCTCCCCCTCAGCAGTTCTTC
TRBJ2-7 | TRBV3-1/TRBV3-2 | 17 | NA | TRBD1 | CASSQGDSSEALHEQYF | TGTGCCAGCAGCCAAGGGGACAGTTCTGAGGCCTTACACGAGCAGTACTTC
TRBJ2-7 | TRBV6-2/TRBV6-3 | 15 | NA | NA | CASSTQGPSSYEQYF | TGTGCCAGCAGTACACAAGGACCTTCCTCCTACGAGCAGTACTTC
TRBJ1-5 | TRBV5-8 | 16 | NA | TRBD1 | CASSLTTGKNNQPQHF | TGTGCCAGCAGCCTGACGACAGGGAAGAACAATCAGCCCCAGCATTTT
TRBJ1-4 | TRBV12-3/TRBV12-4 | 11 | NA | NA | CASSFSEKLFF | TGTGCCAGCAGTTTCTCTGAAAAACTGTTTTTT
TRBJ1-4 | TRBV29-1 | 14 | NA | NA | CSVGDSATNEKLFF | TGCAGCGTCGGTGACAGCGCAACTAATGAAAAACTGTTTTTT
TRBJ2-7 | TRBV7-9 | 14 | NA | NA | CASSPSLTGYEQYF | TGTGCCAGCAGCCCTTCTTTGACGGGCTACGAGCAGTACTTC
TRBJ1-1 | TRBV6-5 | 13 | NA | NA | CASSYKRATEAFF | TGTGCCAGCAGTTACAAGAGGGCTACTGAAGCTTTCTTT